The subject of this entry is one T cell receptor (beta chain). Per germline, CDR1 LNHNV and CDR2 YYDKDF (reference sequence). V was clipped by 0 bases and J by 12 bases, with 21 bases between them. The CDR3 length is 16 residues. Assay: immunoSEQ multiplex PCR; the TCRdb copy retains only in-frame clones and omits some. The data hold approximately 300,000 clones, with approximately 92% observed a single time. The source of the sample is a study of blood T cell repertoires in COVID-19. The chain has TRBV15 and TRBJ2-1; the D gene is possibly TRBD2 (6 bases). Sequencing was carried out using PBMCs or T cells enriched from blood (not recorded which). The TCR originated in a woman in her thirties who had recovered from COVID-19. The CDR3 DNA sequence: TGTGCCACCAGCAGAGATGGCGGACCCGGGGGAATCGGGCAGTTCTTC. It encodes CATSRDGGPGGIGQFF.